The 27 T cell receptor beta chains listed next were all sequenced from one sample in a study of blood T cell repertoires in COVID-19. The repertoire was sequenced with immunoSEQ multiplex PCR; TCRdb's copy has only in-frame clones and lacks some. The sample shows roughly 130,000 clones, 84% of them seen only once. The sample consisted of peripheral blood. All receptors come from a man in his thirties or forties with COVID-19, enrolled during active disease.

V usage is TRBV6-4 and J usage is TRBJ2-3; 10 bases are shared with TRBD2. CDR3 length: 15 residues. Germline V gene data show CDR1 as MRHNA and CDR2 as SNTAGT. V lost 2 bases to trimming and J lost 4 bases; unmatched junction nucleotides: 3. CDR3 in amino acids: CASSDGTSVSDTQYF. The CDR3 nucleotides read TGTGCCAGCAGTGACGGGACTAGCGTTTCAGATACGCAGTATTTT.

The CDR3: CASSLHGTAEAFF. CDR3 in DNA: TGTGCCAGCAGTTTACACGGGACAGCTGAAGCTTTCTTT. This sequence joins TRBV12-3 or TRBV12-4 and TRBJ1-1; 7 bases map to TRBD1. J lost 6 bases, V lost 2 bases, and 3 bases had no gene match. The CDR3 runs to 13 residues.

The chain carries TRBV29-1 and TRBJ2-5; tentative D call: TRBD2 (6 bases). The CDR3 covers 13 residues. The V end was cut by 4 bases, the J end by 5 bases, with 14 bases between. Germline V gives CDR1 SQVTM, CDR2 ANQGSEA. Here the CDR3 DNA reads TGCAGCGTTGCCAGGGACTCATGGGAGACCCAGTACTTC. It encodes CSVARDSWETQYF.

This CDR3 reads CASSGSGGTDTQYF. CDR3 DNA: TGTGCCTCTAGCGGGAGCGGAGGGACAGATACGCAGTATTTT. This chain connects TRBV30 to TRBJ2-3; 10 bases line up with TRBD2. Looked up from germline, CDR1 is GTSNPN and CDR2 is SVGIG (reference sequence). V lost 7 bases and J lost 3; bases outside the gene matches: 7. This CDR3 has 14 residues.

About this clone: The germline gene is not matched at one end of the junction; a read error may be the cause. This sequence joins TRBV25-1 and TRBJ2-7; D gene unclear. Per germline, CDR1 MGHDK and CDR2 SYGVNS. The CDR3 length is 12 residues. CDR3 loop: CASRDSLHRQYF. In DNA form, the CDR3 reads TGTGCCAGCCGTGACTCCCTTCACAGGCAGTACTTC.

The rearrangement joins TRBV28 to TRBJ2-5, with 7 bases that match TRBD1. The CDR3 consists of 13 residues. CDR1 is MDHEN, CDR2 SYDVKM, per germline. The V and J ends lost 5 bases and 3 bases, in that order; junction bases with no gene match: 3. The CDR3 nucleotides are TGTGCCAGCAGTCTCGGGACAGAAGAGACCCAGTACTTC. Protein product: CASSLGTEETQYF.

CDR3 sequence (DNA): TGTGCCTGGGGAAAAAGCGGGAGATGGACCGGGGAGCTGTTTTTT. It is translated as CAWGKSGRWTGELFF. The V and J genes are TRBV30 and TRBJ2-2; 8 bases are shared with TRBD2. The junction had 10 bases not matched to a gene; V was cut back by 5 bases and J by 5 bases. This CDR3 contains 15 residues. Germline V gene lookup returns CDR1 GTSNPN and CDR2 SVGIG (reference sequence).

As for this clone: Within the sample, other DNA sequences also encode this same CDR3. The chain uses TRBV19 and TRBJ2-7; TRBD2 is a possible D gene (6 bases). Trimming took 3 bases from V and 3 from J, leaving 9 bases between them. Germline loops: CDR1 LNHDA, CDR2 SQIVND (reference sequence). The CDR3 contains 13 residues. Here the CDR3 DNA reads TGTGCCAGTAGTATTGGACTAAGCTACGAGCAGTACTTC. This encodes CASSIGLSYEQYF.

The chain carries TRBV19 and TRBJ1-6, with D unclear. The CDR3 totals 14 residues. V was shortened by 9 bases and J by 7 bases, with 16 bases between the two germline ends. The germline CDR1 and CDR2 sequences are LNHDA and SQIVND (reference sequence). CDR3 DNA sequence: TGTGCCAGCAAAGAGACCTCGGGGAATTCACCCCTCCACTTT. Its protein product is CASKETSGNSPLHF. Looking up the rest from reference TRBV19 and TRBJ1-6 gives the full variable domain: DGGITQSPKYLFRKEGQNVTLSCEQNLNHDAMYWYRQDPGQGLRLIYYSQIVNDFQKGDIAEGYSVSREKKESFPLTVTSAQKNPTAFYLCASKETSGNSPLHFGNGTRLTVT.

The chain joins TRBV27 to TRBJ1-6, with no clear D. CDR1 is MNHEY, CDR2 SMNVEV, per germline (reference sequence). The CDR3 is 13 amino acids. Trimming stripped 3 bases from V and 6 bases from J, with 6 bases between. The CDR3 nucleotides are TGTGCCAGCAGTTTCGGCGGTAATTCACCCCTCCACTTT. Amino acid sequence: CASSFGGNSPLHF.

This chain links TRBV19 with TRBJ1-3; 7 bases line up with TRBD1. The germline gives CDR1 LNHDA, CDR2 SQIVND (reference sequence). CDR3 length: 14 residues. J gave up 8 bases and V 8 bases, and 12 bases lay outside the gene matches. The CDR3 reads CASVRTGLQDTIYF. In nucleotides, the CDR3 is TGTGCCAGTGTGCGGACAGGCCTTCAGGACACCATATATTTT.

The chain has TRBV9 and TRBJ2-1; 10 bases map to TRBD2. Germline trimming cut 3 bases from V and 4 bases from J; bases unmatched to any gene: 10. This CDR3 region has 17 residues. Per germline, CDR1 SGDLS and CDR2 YYNGEE. CDR3 region: CASSEGIGAGGYNEQFF. CDR3 nucleotides: TGTGCCAGCAGCGAGGGGATTGGAGCGGGGGGGTACAATGAGCAGTTCTTC.

This rearrangement joins TRBV6-5 to TRBJ2-1; 7 bases map to TRBD2. Per germline, CDR1 MNHEY and CDR2 SVGAGI. V dropped 2 bases and J dropped 7; count of bases not matched to a gene: 8. The CDR3 has 15 amino acids. The chain's CDR3 is CASSYGLGGGNEQFF. CDR3 DNA sequence: TGTGCCAGCAGTTACGGACTAGGCGGCGGGAATGAGCAGTTCTTC.

The rearrangement uses TRBV18 and TRBJ1-5, with 7 bases aligning to TRBD1. The V and J ends lost 3 bases and 9 bases, in that order; junction bases with no gene match: 8. The CDR3 is 14 residues long. Germline V CDR1 and CDR2: KGHSH, LQKENI. The CDR3 reads CASSPAGGVGPQHF. For the CDR3, the DNA is TGTGCCAGCTCACCTGCAGGGGGTGTTGGGCCCCAGCATTTT.

This clone showed up just once. V gene TRBV7-9 combines with J gene TRBJ1-1, with TRBD1 identical over 7 bases. Germline trimming cut 7 bases from V and 5 bases from J; bases unmatched to any gene: 13. Per germline, CDR1 SEHNR and CDR2 FQNEAQ (reference sequence). This CDR3 region has 15 residues. The CDR3 DNA reads TGTGCCAGCAAGCAGACGGACAGGCTGGGGACTGAAGCTTTCTTT. It yields the protein CASKQTDRLGTEAFF.

The V gene is TRBV2, the J gene TRBJ1-4; possible D gene TRBD1, 5 bases. The CDR3 is made up of 15 amino acids. CDR1 and CDR2 (germline): SNHLY, FYNNEI. V was trimmed by 6 bases and J by 7 bases, leaving 18 bases between them. Here the CDR3 reads CASSPNRDGGEKLFF. The CDR3 DNA reads as TGTGCCAGCAGCCCGAACCGGGACGGGGGTGAAAAACTGTTTTTT.

The chain links TRBV9 to TRBJ2-7, with TRBD1 matching over 9 bases. Germline CDR1 SGDLS, CDR2 YYNGEE. The CDR3 totals 16 residues. Trimming at V came to 3 bases and at J to 5 bases, leaving 12 bases not matched to a gene. The CDR3 loop is CASSAKTGQGNNEQYF. CDR3 in DNA: TGTGCCAGCAGCGCCAAAACGGGACAGGGCAACAACGAGCAGTACTTC.

This clone came up a few times. The rearrangement links TRBV14 to TRBJ2-1; D might be TRBD2 (7 bases). The CDR3 runs to 15 residues. The germline V gene encodes CDR1 SGHDN and CDR2 FVKESK. V lost 4 bases to trimming and J lost 8 bases, with 18 bases between them. The chain's CDR3 is CASSPLGGGPDEQFF. The DNA of the CDR3 is TGTGCCAGCAGCCCTCTAGGGGGAGGGCCGGATGAGCAGTTCTTC.

The chain combines TRBV27 with TRBJ1-1; 7 bases are a match to TRBD1. The germline gives CDR1 MNHEY, CDR2 SMNVEV (reference sequence). The CDR3 extends over 15 amino acids. V lost 1 base and J lost 0; bases outside the gene matches: 2. CDR3 sequence reads: CASSLYGQVNTEAFF. For the CDR3, the DNA is TGTGCCAGCAGTTTATACGGACAGGTGAACACTGAAGCTTTCTTT.

J is TRBJ2-7 and V is TRBV18, with TRBD1 identical over 8 bases. The trim removed 3 bases at V and 3 bases at J, leaving 7 bases unmatched. Per the germline V gene, CDR1 is KGHSH and CDR2 is LQKENI. The CDR3 sequence is 15 residues long. DNA for the CDR3: TGTGCCAGCTCACCGAAGGACAGGGTAAACTACGAGCAGTACTTC. It is translated as CASSPKDRVNYEQYF.

This chain links TRBV18 with TRBJ2-1; 8 nucleotides match TRBD1. With 3 bases clipped from V and 4 bases from J, the junction kept 5 bases outside the gene matches. Germline V gene lookup returns CDR1 KGHSH and CDR2 LQKENI. CDR3 length: 15 residues. For the CDR3, the DNA is TGTGCCAGCTCACCGGACAGGGAATCTTACAATGAGCAGTTCTTC. It yields the protein CASSPDRESYNEQFF.

The chain recombines TRBV28 with TRBJ2-7; a possible D gene is TRBD2 (7 bases). Germline V gene lookup returns CDR1 MDHEN and CDR2 SYDVKM. This CDR3 is 14 amino acids long. With 6 bases removed from V and 2 bases from J, the gap between germline ends came to 14 bases. The CDR3 sequence is CASRPLGGPYEQYF. In DNA, the CDR3 is TGTGCCAGCAGACCTCTCGGGGGGCCCTACGAGCAGTACTTC.

The chain is built from TRBV9 and TRBJ1-3, with D perhaps TRBD1 (5 bases). Germline V gene sequence: CDR1 SGDLS, CDR2 YYNGEE. This CDR3 contains 15 residues. Trimming took 2 bases from V and 8 from J, leaving 17 bases between them. CDR3 sequence: CASSVQGSSADTIYF. The CDR3 DNA reads TGTGCCAGCAGCGTTCAGGGCTCATCTGCGGACACCATATATTTT.

V usage is TRBV19 and J usage is TRBJ1-1, with TRBD1 matching over 9 bases. Germline CDR1 LNHDA, CDR2 SQIVND (reference sequence). The CDR3 contains 19 residues. V was pared by 6 bases and J by 0 bases, with 17 bases of the junction left unmatched. The CDR3 sequence: CASRVMGPGQGRMNTEAFF. The CDR3, as DNA: TGTGCCAGTAGAGTAATGGGACCGGGACAGGGTCGGATGAACACTGAAGCTTTCTTT.

This clone was recorded a few times. V gene TRBV5-1 combines with J gene TRBJ2-7, with D tentatively TRBD2 (5 bases). Germline loops: CDR1 SGHRS, CDR2 YFSETQ. The CDR3 sequence is 15 residues long. Trimming took 0 bases from V and 3 from J, leaving 13 bases between them. CDR3 residues: CASSLAGGGGYEQYF. The CDR3 nucleotides read TGCGCCAGCAGCTTGGCCGGAGGTGGAGGCTACGAGCAGTACTTC.

V gene TRBV27 combines with J gene TRBJ2-4; 9 bases fit TRBD2. The CDR3 covers 17 residues. CDR1 is MNHEY and CDR2 is SMNVEV in the germline V gene (reference sequence). The trim removed 6 bases at V and 0 bases at J, leaving 9 bases unmatched. Here the CDR3 reads CASSSLLAGLAKNIQYF. The CDR3 DNA reads TGTGCCAGCAGCTCATTGCTAGCGGGACTAGCCAAAAACATTCAGTACTTC.

The V call is TRBV7-2, the J call TRBJ2-1, with D unclear. The germline V gene encodes CDR1 SGHTA and CDR2 FQGNSA. The V end lost 5 bases, the J end lost 11 bases, and 10 bases lay between the germline ends. This CDR3 is 11 amino acids long. CDR3 DNA sequence: TGTGCCAGCAGCCCAGACTCCCAGCAGTTCTTC. Its translation is CASSPDSQQFF. Full variable domain (remainder filled in from reference TRBV7-2 and TRBJ2-1): GAGVSQSPSNKVTEKGKDVELRCDPISGHTALYWYRQSLGQGLEFLIYFQGNSAPDKSGLPSDRFSAERTGGSVSTLTIQRTQQEDSAVYLCASSPDSQQFFGPGTRLTVL.